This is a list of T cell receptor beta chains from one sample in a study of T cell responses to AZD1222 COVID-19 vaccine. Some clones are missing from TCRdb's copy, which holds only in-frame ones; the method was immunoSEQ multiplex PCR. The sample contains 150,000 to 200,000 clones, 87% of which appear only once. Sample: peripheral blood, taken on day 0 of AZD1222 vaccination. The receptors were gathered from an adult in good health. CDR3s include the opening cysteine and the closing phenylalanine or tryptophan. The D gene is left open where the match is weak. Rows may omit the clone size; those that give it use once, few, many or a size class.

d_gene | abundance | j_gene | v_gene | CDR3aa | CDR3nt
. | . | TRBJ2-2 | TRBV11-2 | CASSLAGPTAELFF | TGTGCCAGCAGCTTAGCGGGACCGACCGCGGAGCTGTTTTTT
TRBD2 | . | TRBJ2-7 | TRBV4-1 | CASSQDLGLASYEQYF | TGCGCCAGCAGCCAAGATTTGGGACTAGCATCCTACGAGCAGTACTTC
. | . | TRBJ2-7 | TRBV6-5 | CASSFSGPQNEQYF | TGTGCCAGCAGTTTTAGCGGCCCCCAGAACGAGCAGTACTTC
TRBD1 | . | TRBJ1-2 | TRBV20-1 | CSASSGTANYGYTF | TGCAGTGCTAGTAGCGGGACAGCTAACTATGGCTACACCTTC
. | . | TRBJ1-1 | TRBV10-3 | CAISDKTPNTEAFF | TGTGCCATCAGTGATAAGACACCGAACACTGAAGCTTTCTTT
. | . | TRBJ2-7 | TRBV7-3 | CASSFFLRSETPYEQYF | TGTGCCAGCAGCTTTTTCCTGCGGAGCGAAACTCCCTACGAGCAGTACTTC
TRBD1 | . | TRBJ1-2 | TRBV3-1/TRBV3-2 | CASSPTGGAWGYTF | TGTGCCAGCAGCCCGACAGGGGGCGCGTGGGGCTACACCTTC
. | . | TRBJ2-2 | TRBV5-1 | CASSFDRQELFF | TGCGCCAGCAGCTTTGACAGACAGGAGCTGTTTTTT
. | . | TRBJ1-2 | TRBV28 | CASRLGGGPGYTF | TGTGCCAGCAGACTCGGGGGGGGCCCTGGCTACACCTTC
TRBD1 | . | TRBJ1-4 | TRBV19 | CASSTDRARGEKLFF | TGTGCCAGTAGTACGGACAGGGCGAGGGGGGAAAAACTGTTTTTT
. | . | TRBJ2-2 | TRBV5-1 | CASSPLPGPFDTGELFF | TGCGCCAGCAGCCCCTTGCCAGGACCCTTTGACACCGGGGAGCTGTTTTTT
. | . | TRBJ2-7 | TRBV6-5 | CASSFGGTGGYEQYF | TGTGCCAGCAGTTTTGGCGGGACTGGCGGGTACGAGCAGTACTTC
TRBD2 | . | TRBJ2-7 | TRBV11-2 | CASSNRDYHSYEQYF | TGTGCCAGCAGCAACCGGGACTACCACTCCTACGAGCAGTACTTC
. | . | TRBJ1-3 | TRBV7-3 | CASSGGFGNTIYF | TGTGCCAGCAGCGGAGGGTTTGGAAACACCATATATTTT
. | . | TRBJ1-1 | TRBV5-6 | CASSWDRFGTEAFF | TGTGCCAGCAGCTGGGATAGGTTCGGCACTGAAGCTTTCTTT
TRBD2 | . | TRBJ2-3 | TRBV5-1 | CASSPGGSPEGDTQYF | TGCGCCAGCAGCCCGGGGGGTAGCCCCGAAGGAGATACGCAGTATTTT
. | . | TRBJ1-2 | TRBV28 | CASSPPGQYYGYTF | TGTGCCAGCAGTCCACCGGGACAATACTATGGCTACACCTTC
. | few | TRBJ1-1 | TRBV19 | CASRIRQGLDTEAFF | TGTGCCAGTAGGATCCGCCAGGGGCTGGACACTGAAGCTTTCTTT
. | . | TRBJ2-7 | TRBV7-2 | CASSLGPPSSYEQYF | TGTGCCAGCAGCTTAGGGCCCCCCAGCTCCTACGAGCAGTACTTC
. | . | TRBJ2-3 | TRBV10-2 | CASRGLGGDTQYF | TGCGCCAGCAGGGGTCTCGGCGGAGATACGCAGTATTTT
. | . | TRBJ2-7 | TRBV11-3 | CASSLPPLGEQYF | TGTGCCAGCAGCTTACCCCCCCTCGGAGAGCAGTACTTC
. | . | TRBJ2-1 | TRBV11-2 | CASSPYNEQFF | TGTGCCAGCAGCCCCTACAATGAGCAGTTCTTC
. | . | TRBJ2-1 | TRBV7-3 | CASSLIPGVPGGEQFF | TGTGCCAGCAGCTTAATACCGGGAGTCCCCGGTGGTGAGCAGTTCTTC
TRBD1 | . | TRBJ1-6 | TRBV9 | CASSSRQGASPLHF | TGTGCCAGCAGCTCCAGACAGGGGGCTTCACCCCTCCACTTT
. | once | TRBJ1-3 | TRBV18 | CASSPGSPTSGNTIYF | TGTGCCAGCTCACCAGGATCCCCGACTTCTGGAAACACCATATATTTT
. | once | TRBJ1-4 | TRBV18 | CASSPQSARSTNEKLFF | TGTGCCAGCTCACCACAATCAGCTAGATCAACTAATGAAAAACTGTTTTTT
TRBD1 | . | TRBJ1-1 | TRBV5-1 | CASSFRGMNTEAFF | TGCGCCAGCAGCTTCAGGGGGATGAACACTGAAGCTTTCTTT
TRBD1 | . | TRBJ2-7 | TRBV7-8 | CASGGQGIPSEQYF | TGTGCCAGCGGGGGACAGGGTATCCCTTCCGAGCAGTACTTC
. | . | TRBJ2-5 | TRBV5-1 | CASSTQGDETQYF | TGCGCCAGCAGTACACAGGGAGATGAGACCCAGTACTTC
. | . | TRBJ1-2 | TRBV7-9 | CASSPYRERGYTF | TGTGCCAGCAGCCCCTACCGGGAGCGGGGCTACACCTTC
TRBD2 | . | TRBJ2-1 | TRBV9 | CASSVTSGRYNEQFF | TGTGCCAGCAGCGTGACTAGCGGGAGGTACAATGAGCAGTTCTTC
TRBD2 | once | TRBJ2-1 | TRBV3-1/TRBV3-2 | CASSPGLAGHNEQFF | TGTGCCAGCAGCCCCGGACTAGCGGGTCACAATGAGCAGTTCTTC
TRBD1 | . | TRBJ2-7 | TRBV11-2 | CASSRTGVGYEQYF | TGTGCCAGCAGCCGGACAGGGGTAGGTTACGAGCAGTACTTC
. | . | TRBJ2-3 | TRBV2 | CASRGQGGKKTDTQYF | TGTGCCAGCAGAGGCCAAGGCGGGAAGAAGACAGATACGCAGTATTTT
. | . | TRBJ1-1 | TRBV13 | CASSSVRRLPNTEAFF | TGTGCCAGCAGCTCCGTACGGCGGCTACCAAACACTGAAGCTTTCTTT
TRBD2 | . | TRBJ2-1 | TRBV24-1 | CATSDPRAGEYYEQFF | TGTGCCACCAGTGACCCTCGGGCGGGAGAATACTATGAGCAGTTCTTC
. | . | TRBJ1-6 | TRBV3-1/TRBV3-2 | CASSPLVSNSPLHF | TGTGCCAGCAGCCCCCTTGTGTCGAATTCACCCCTCCACTTT
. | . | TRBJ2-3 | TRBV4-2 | CASSQAPLATGTDTQYF | TGTGCCAGCAGCCAAGCCCCTCTAGCGACTGGCACAGATACGCAGTATTTT
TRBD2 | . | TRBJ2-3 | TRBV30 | CAWKKREGLNTDTQYF | TGTGCCTGGAAAAAGCGGGAGGGGCTGAATACAGATACGCAGTATTTT
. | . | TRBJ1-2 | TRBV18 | CASSAGREGNGYTF | TGTGCCAGCTCAGCGGGCCGGGAGGGGAATGGCTACACCTTC
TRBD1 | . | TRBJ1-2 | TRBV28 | CASFAGGRHSGYTF | TGTGCCAGCTTTGCAGGGGGCCGGCATAGTGGCTACACCTTC
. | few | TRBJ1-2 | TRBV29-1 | CSVEANYGYTF | TGCAGCGTTGAAGCTAACTATGGCTACACCTTC
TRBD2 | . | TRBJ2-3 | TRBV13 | CASSRGTSGGSSTDTQYF | TGTGCCAGCAGCCGTGGGACTAGCGGGGGAAGTAGCACAGATACGCAGTATTTT
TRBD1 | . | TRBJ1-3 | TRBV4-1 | CASSPGQGATGNTIYF | TGCGCCAGCAGCCCGGGACAGGGGGCTACTGGAAACACCATATATTTT
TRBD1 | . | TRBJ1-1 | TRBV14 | CASSIHRGLRTEAFF | TGTGCCAGCAGCATCCACAGGGGGCTGAGAACTGAAGCTTTCTTT